This is a list of T cell receptor beta chains from one sample in a study of technical replicates of blood from a handful of donors. Profiled with immunoSEQ multiplex PCR; TCRdb holds only in-frame clones, not every one. The sample includes about 75,000 clones, 95% to 97% of them seen just once. Sequencing was carried out using T cells isolated from PBMCs. The receptor set was obtained from a human donor in good health. Both conserved end residues are part of each CDR3. D genes are given only for firm matches. Some rows have no size entry. The others give once, few or many, or a class for an expanded clone.

clone size	D gene	V gene	J gene	CDR3 protein	CDR3 DNA
-	TRBD1	TRBV19	TRBJ1-5	CASSMAFRTGGVNQPQHF	TGTGCCAGTAGTATGGCCTTTAGGACAGGGGGCGTCAATCAGCCCCAGCATTTT
-	-	TRBV28	TRBJ1-6	CASSFGRTQNSPLHF	TGTGCCAGCAGTTTTGGGAGAACTCAGAATTCACCCCTCCACTTT
once	-	TRBV29-1	TRBJ1-1	CSVEDQGGAFF	TGCAGCGTTGAAGATCAGGGTGGAGCTTTCTTT
-	TRBD2	TRBV13	TRBJ2-7	CASSSGGGYEQYF	TGTGCCAGCAGCTCGGGAGGGGGGTACGAGCAGTACTTC
once	-	TRBV5-1	TRBJ2-1	CASSLALGSSYNEQFF	TGCGCCAGCAGCTTGGCACTCGGGAGTTCCTACAATGAGCAGTTCTTC
-	TRBD1	TRBV7-6	TRBJ2-1	CASSLGQGDEQFF	TGTGCCAGCAGCTTAGGGCAGGGGGATGAGCAGTTCTTC
-	-	TRBV14	TRBJ2-3	CASSHGGGAGTDTQYF	TGTGCCAGCAGCCATGGCGGGGGCGCCGGGACAGATACGCAGTATTTT
-	-	TRBV7-9	TRBJ1-2	CASRLDTRYGYTF	TGTGCCAGCAGATTGGACACACGCTATGGCTACACCTTC
-	-	TRBV18	TRBJ1-1	CASSPSFSRRNTEAFF	TGTGCCAGCTCACCAAGTTTTAGCAGAAGGAACACTGAAGCTTTCTTT
-	-	TRBV29-1	TRBJ1-1	CSVQGRLFTEAFF	TGCAGCGTTCAGGGAAGACTCTTCACTGAAGCTTTCTTT
-	TRBD2	TRBV12-5	TRBJ2-1	CASVVRETLSNEQFF	TGTGCTAGTGTGGTGCGGGAGACTCTCTCCAACGAGCAGTTCTTC
-	TRBD2	TRBV11-3	TRBJ2-7	CASSLKAGDLHYEQYF	TGTGCCAGCAGCTTAAAAGCGGGGGACCTACACTACGAGCAGTACTTC
-	-	TRBV11-2	TRBJ2-7	CASRALRTGRDYEQYF	TGTGCCAGCAGGGCTCTACGGACAGGGAGGGACTACGAGCAGTACTTC
once	-	TRBV2	TRBJ1-2	CASSEYSNYGYTF	TGTGCCAGCAGTGAGTACAGTAACTATGGCTACACCTTC
-	TRBD2	TRBV19	TRBJ2-5	CASSRLAGGPETQYF	TGTGCCAGTAGTAGGCTAGCGGGGGGCCCGGAGACCCAGTACTTC
-	-	TRBV9	TRBJ2-3	CASSVVSGSTDTQYF	TGTGCCAGCAGCGTAGTTAGCGGTAGCACAGATACGCAGTATTTT
once	-	TRBV2	TRBJ2-7	CASSEAGAAAYEQYF	TGTGCCAGCAGTGAAGCAGGGGCTGCGGCCTACGAGCAGTACTTC
once	-	TRBV9	TRBJ1-1	CASGKGGGVSVAFF	TGTGCCAGCGGGAAAGGGGGGGGCGTAAGCGTAGCTTTCTTT
-	-	TRBV29-1	TRBJ2-3	CSVNPNTDTQYF	TGCAGCGTTAACCCTAACACAGATACGCAGTATTTT
-	-	TRBV2	TRBJ2-1	CASSDSFSYNEQFF	TGTGCCAGCAGTGACAGTTTTTCCTACAATGAGCAGTTCTTC
-	-	TRBV21-1	TRBJ1-1	CASSWRDGNTEAFF	TGTGCCAGCAGCTGGCGGGACGGGAACACTGAAGCTTTCTTT
-	-	TRBV21-1	TRBJ1-4	CASSKPEIRGFGLELFF	TGTGCCAGCAGCAAACCTGAAATCAGGGGTTTCGGATTAGAACTGTTTTTT
-	-	TRBV19	TRBJ2-6	CASRNRIPGANVLTF	TGTGCCAGTAGAAACAGGATTCCTGGGGCCAACGTCCTGACTTTC
-	-	TRBV30	TRBJ2-1	CAWSVEAAYNEQFF	TGTGCCTGGAGTGTCGAGGCCGCCTACAATGAGCAGTTCTTC
-	TRBD2	TRBV15	TRBJ2-1	CATSRDISGSWDEQFF	TGTGCCACCAGCAGAGATATCAGCGGGAGCTGGGATGAGCAGTTCTTC
-	-	TRBV11-1	TRBJ2-7	CASSGYTEVTRSAYEQYF	TGTGCCAGCAGCGGATACACGGAGGTCACACGGAGCGCCTACGAGCAGTACTTC
once	TRBD1	TRBV7-9	TRBJ1-5	CASSYGFRQGAESQHF	TGTGCCAGCAGCTACGGATTCCGACAGGGGGCTGAGTCCCAGCATTTT
-	-	TRBV27	TRBJ1-1	CASSLSRGNTEAFF	TGTGCCAGCAGTTTATCGCGGGGGAACACTGAAGCTTTCTTT
-	-	TRBV30	TRBJ1-1	CAYDWTSNTEAFF	TGTGCCTACGATTGGACTTCGAACACTGAAGCTTTCTTT
once	TRBD1	TRBV30	TRBJ2-5	CAWSLPRGLRTQYF	TGTGCCTGGAGTCTTCCTAGGGGGCTGCGGACCCAGTACTTC
-	-	TRBV4-1	TRBJ2-2	CASSQLAGRSNTGELFF	TGCGCCAGCAGCCAGCTCGCAGGCCGCTCGAACACCGGGGAGCTGTTTTTT
once	TRBD2	TRBV9	TRBJ2-2	CASSPDPGGLFF	TGTGCCAGCAGCCCGGATCCGGGAGGGCTGTTTTTT
-	-	TRBV13	TRBJ2-1	CASSPLGGNEQFF	TGTGCCAGCAGCCCCCTGGGAGGCAATGAGCAGTTCTTC
-	-	TRBV28	TRBJ2-7	CASSWALSSTYEQYF	TGTGCCAGCAGTTGGGCCCTGTCCAGTACCTACGAGCAGTACTTC
-	TRBD2	TRBV7-9	TRBJ2-7	CASSATGGAVYEQYF	TGTGCCAGCAGCGCCACCGGGGGGGCCGTATACGAGCAGTACTTC
-	-	TRBV2	TRBJ2-7	CASSEGHLTTYEQYF	TGTGCCAGCAGTGAGGGACACCTCACTACCTACGAGCAGTACTTC
-	-	TRBV4-2	TRBJ2-5	CASSQDMPPRAETQYF	TGTGCCAGCAGCCAAGACATGCCCCCCAGGGCAGAGACCCAGTACTTC
once	-	TRBV18	TRBJ1-5	CASSLCDIWCQPQHF	TGTGCCAGCTCACTTTGCGACATTTGGTGTCAGCCCCAGCATTTT